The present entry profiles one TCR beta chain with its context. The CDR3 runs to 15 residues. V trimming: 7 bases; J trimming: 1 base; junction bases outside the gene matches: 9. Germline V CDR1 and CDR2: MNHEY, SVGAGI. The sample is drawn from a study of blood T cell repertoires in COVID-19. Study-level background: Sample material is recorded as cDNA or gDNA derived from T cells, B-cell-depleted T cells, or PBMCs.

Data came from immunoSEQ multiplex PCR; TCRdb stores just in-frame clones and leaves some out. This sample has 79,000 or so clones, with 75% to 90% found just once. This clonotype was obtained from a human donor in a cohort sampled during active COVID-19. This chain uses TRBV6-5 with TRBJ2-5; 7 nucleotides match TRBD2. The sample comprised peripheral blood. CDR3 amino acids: CASTDFLAAQETQYF. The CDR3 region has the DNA TGTGCCAGCACCGACTTCCTAGCGGCCCAAGAGACCCAGTACTTC.